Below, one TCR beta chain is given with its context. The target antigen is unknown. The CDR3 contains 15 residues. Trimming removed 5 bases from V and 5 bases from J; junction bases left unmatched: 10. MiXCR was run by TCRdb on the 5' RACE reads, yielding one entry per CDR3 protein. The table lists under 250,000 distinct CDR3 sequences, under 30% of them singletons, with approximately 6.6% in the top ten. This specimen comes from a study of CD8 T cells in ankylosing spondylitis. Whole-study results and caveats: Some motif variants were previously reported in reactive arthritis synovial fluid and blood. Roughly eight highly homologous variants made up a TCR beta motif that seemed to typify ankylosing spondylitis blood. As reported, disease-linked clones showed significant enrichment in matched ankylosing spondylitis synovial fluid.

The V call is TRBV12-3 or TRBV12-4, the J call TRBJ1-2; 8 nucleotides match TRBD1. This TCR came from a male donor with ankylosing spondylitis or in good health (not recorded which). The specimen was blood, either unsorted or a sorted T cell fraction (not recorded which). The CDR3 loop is CASSASGGAGYGYTF. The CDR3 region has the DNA TGTGCCAGCAGTGCCTCAGGGGGCGCTGGGTATGGCTACACCTTC.